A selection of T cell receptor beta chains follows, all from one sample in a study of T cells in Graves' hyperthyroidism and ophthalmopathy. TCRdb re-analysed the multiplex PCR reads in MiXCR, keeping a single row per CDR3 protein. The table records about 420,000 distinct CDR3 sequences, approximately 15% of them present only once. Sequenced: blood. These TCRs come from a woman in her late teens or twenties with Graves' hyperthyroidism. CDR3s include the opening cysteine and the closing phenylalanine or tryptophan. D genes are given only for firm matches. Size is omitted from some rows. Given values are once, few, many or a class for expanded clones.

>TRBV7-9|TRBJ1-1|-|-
CASSLQGSGTEAFF
TGTGCCAGCAGCTTACAGGGGTCGGGCACTGAAGCTTTCTTT
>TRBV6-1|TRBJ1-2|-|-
CASSGAWDGYTF
TGTGCCAGCAGTGGGGCATGGGATGGCTACACCTTC
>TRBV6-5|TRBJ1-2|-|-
CASSYSSRGGYTF
TGTGCCAGCAGTTACAGTAGTAGGGGTGGCTACACCTTC
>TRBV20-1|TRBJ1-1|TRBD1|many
CSAGTDVNTEAFF
TGCAGTGCTGGGACAGATGTGAACACTGAAGCTTTCTTT
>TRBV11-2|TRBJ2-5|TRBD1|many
CASSSPGTGGIETQYF
TGTGCCAGCAGCTCCCCCGGGACAGGGGGTATAGAGACCCAGTACTTC
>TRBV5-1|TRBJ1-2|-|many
CASSKFSSGSEGYTF
TGCGCCAGCAGCAAGTTCTCATCGGGGAGTGAAGGCTACACCTTC
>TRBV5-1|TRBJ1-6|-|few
CASSQDSWDSPLHF
TGCGCCAGCAGCCAGGACAGTTGGGATTCACCCCTCCACTTT
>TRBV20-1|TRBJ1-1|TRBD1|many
CSAGTGESTLTEAFF
TGCAGTGCTGGGACAGGAGAGTCGACACTGACTGAAGCTTTCTTT
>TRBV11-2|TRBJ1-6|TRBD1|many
CASSLAPDRGNNSPLHF
TGTGCCAGCAGTCTTGCACCGGACAGGGGCAACAATTCACCCCTCCACTTT
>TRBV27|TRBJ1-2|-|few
CASSHTVSSNYGYTF
TGTGCCAGCAGTCATACAGTCTCTAGTAACTATGGCTACACCTTC
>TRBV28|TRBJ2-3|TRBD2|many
CASSLPGLARVGVRTDTQYF
TGTGCCAGCAGTTTACCGGGACTAGCGAGAGTTGGCGTAAGAACAGATACGCAGTATTTT
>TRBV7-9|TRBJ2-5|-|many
CASSLQGEVETQYF
TGTGCCAGCAGCTTACAAGGGGAGGTGGAGACCCAGTACTTC
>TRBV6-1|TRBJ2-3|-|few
CASSEGVTQYF
TGTGCCAGCAGTGAAGGGGTCACGCAGTATTTT
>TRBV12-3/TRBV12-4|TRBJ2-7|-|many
CASTRTPEYEQYF
TGTGCCAGCACTAGGACCCCGGAGTACGAGCAGTACTTC
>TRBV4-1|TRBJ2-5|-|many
CASSQFGGVQETQYF
TGCGCCAGCAGCCAATTCGGGGGCGTTCAAGAGACCCAGTACTTC
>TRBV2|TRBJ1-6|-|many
CASAGTLDSPLHF
TGTGCCAGCGCCGGGACGCTAGATTCACCCCTCCACTTT
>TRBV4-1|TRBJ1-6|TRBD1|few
CASSPGTGGLNSPLHF
TGCGCCAGCAGCCCCGGGACAGGGGGTCTAAATTCACCCCTCCACTTT
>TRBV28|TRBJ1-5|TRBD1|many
CASSSIRDRGRLDRQPQHF
TGTGCCAGCAGTTCGATACGGGACAGGGGGCGCCTGGATCGTCAGCCCCAGCATTTT
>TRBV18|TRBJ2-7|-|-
CASSLLGAYEQYF
TGTGCCAGCTCACTCTTGGGGGCTTACGAGCAGTACTTC
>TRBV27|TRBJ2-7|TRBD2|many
CASSPGGRYEQYF
TGTGCCAGCAGCCCGGGAGGGCGGTACGAGCAGTACTTC
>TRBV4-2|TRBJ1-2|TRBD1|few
CASSRDRGPSGYTF
TGTGCCAGCAGCCGGGACAGGGGGCCGAGTGGCTACACCTTC
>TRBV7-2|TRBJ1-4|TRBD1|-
CASRTTGGRGEKLFF
TGTGCCAGCAGAACTACAGGGGGCCGCGGTGAAAAACTGTTTTTT
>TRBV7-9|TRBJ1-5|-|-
CASSRGGPQHF
TGTGCCAGCAGCCGGGGGGGGCCCCAGCATTTT
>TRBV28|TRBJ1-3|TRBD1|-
CASSLPDRAGNTIYF
TGTGCCAGCAGTTTACCGGACAGGGCGGGAAACACCATATATTTT
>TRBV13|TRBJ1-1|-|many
CASSPDSMNTEAFF
TGTGCCAGCAGCCCCGACAGTATGAACACTGAAGCTTTCTTT
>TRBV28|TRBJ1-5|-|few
CASSRIMQTNQPQHF
TGTGCCAGCAGTCGAATTATGCAGACCAATCAGCCCCAGCATTTT
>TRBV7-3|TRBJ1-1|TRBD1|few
CASSRTGGEAFF
TGTGCCAGCAGCCGGACAGGAGGTGAAGCTTTCTTT
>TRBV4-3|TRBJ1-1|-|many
CASSEGVVDEAFF
TGCGCCAGCAGCGAGGGGGTCGTGGATGAAGCTTTCTTT
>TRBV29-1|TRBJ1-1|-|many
CSGLEGDTEAFF
TGCAGCGGGCTTGAGGGGGACACTGAAGCTTTCTTT
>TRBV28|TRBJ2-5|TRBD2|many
CASSRGGLQETQYF
TGTGCCAGCAGCCGGGGGGGGCTCCAAGAGACCCAGTACTTC
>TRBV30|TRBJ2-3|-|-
CAWSVTVAASTDTQYF
TGTGCCTGGAGTGTCACGGTAGCAGCTAGCACAGATACGCAGTATTTT
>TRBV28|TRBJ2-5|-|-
CASSSQGKVETQYF
TGTGCCAGCAGTAGTCAGGGTAAAGTAGAGACCCAGTACTTC
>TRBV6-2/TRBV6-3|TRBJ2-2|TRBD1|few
CASSYIGQGYTGELFF
TGTGCCAGCAGTTACATAGGACAGGGGTACACCGGGGAGCTGTTTTTT
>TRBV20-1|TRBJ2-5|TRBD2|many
CSALSLAGDQETQYF
TGCAGTGCTCTGTCCCTAGCGGGAGACCAAGAGACCCAGTACTTC
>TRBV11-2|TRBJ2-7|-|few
CASSFSVLYEQYF
TGTGCCAGCAGCTTCTCAGTGCTCTACGAGCAGTACTTC
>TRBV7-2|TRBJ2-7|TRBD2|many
CASSRFIAGSYEQYF
TGTGCCAGCAGCCGTTTTATAGCGGGTAGTTACGAGCAGTACTTC
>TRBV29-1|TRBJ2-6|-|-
CSVARETSGANVLTF
TGCAGCGTTGCGCGGGAAACCTCTGGGGCCAACGTCCTGACTTTC
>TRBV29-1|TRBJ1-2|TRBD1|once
CSVLTGTGGYGYTF
TGCAGCGTTCTAACCGGGACAGGGGGGTATGGCTACACCTTC
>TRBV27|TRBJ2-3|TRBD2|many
CASSSKLRLAGGGDTQYF
TGTGCCAGCAGTTCAAAACTCAGACTAGCGGGAGGAGGGGATACGCAGTATTTT
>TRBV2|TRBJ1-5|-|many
CATRRGGSQNQPQHF
TGTGCCACAAGGAGGGGGGGGAGTCAAAATCAGCCCCAGCATTTT
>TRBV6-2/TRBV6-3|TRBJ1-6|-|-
CASRAVGQFDSPLHF
TGTGCCAGCAGGGCGGTTGGACAGTTCGATTCACCCCTCCACTTT
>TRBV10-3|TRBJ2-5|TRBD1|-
CAISYGQGEGETQYF
TGTGCCATCAGCTACGGACAGGGAGAGGGAGAGACCCAGTACTTC
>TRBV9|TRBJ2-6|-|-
CASSLGHSGANVLTF
TGTGCCAGCAGCCTAGGACACAGTGGGGCCAACGTCCTGACTTTC
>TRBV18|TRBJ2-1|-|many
CASSPSGANEQFF
TGTGCCAGCTCACCGTCTGGGGCCAATGAGCAGTTCTTC
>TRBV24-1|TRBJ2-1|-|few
CATSDFRDEQFF
TGTGCCACCAGTGACTTCCGGGACGAGCAGTTCTTC
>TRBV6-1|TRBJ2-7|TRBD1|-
CAIADRVEQYF
TGTGCCATCGCGGACAGGGTCGAGCAGTACTTC
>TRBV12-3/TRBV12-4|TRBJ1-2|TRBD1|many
CASSPDRRSYGYTF
TGTGCCAGCAGTCCGGACAGGAGGAGCTATGGCTACACCTTC
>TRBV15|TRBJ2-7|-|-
CATSRSFYEQYF
TGTGCCACCAGCAGATCGTTCTACGAGCAGTACTTC
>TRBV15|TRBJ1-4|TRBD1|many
CATSPDRGREKLFF
TGTGCCACCAGCCCAGACAGGGGGCGGGAAAAACTGTTTTTT
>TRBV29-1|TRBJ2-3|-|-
CSVEILAADTQYF
TGCAGCGTTGAAATATTAGCAGCAGATACGCAGTATTTT
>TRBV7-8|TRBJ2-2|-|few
CASSYEVTSAGELFF
TGTGCCAGCAGCTACGAAGTAACTAGTGCCGGGGAGCTGTTTTTT
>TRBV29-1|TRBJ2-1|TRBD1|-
CSVDRGQGRNEQFF
TGCAGCGTTGACCGTGGACAGGGTCGGAATGAGCAGTTCTTC
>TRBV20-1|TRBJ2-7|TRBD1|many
CSANSIGTGQYF
TGCAGTGCTAATTCGATTGGGACAGGGCAGTACTTC
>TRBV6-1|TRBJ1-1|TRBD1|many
CASSPITGTVNTEAFF
TGTGCCAGCAGTCCTATCACCGGGACAGTGAACACTGAAGCTTTCTTT
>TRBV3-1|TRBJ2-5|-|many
CASSQVSGTDPETQYF
TGTGCCAGCAGCCAAGTTTCTGGGACGGATCCAGAGACCCAGTACTTC
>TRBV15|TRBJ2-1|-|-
CATCPADSSYNEQFF
TGTGCCACCTGCCCGGCTGACAGCTCCTACAATGAGCAGTTCTTC
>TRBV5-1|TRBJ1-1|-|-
CASSLEWGARTEAFF
TGCGCCAGCAGCTTGGAATGGGGGGCACGTACTGAAGCTTTCTTT
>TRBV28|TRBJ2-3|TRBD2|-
CASSEASGITDTQYF
TGTGCCAGCAGTGAGGCTAGCGGGATTACAGATACGCAGTATTTT
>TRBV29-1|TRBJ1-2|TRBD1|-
CSVVLYMDRLYGYTF
TGCAGCGTAGTTCTATACATGGACAGGCTATATGGCTACACCTTC